This T cell receptor beta chain was sequenced in a study of T cell responses to AZD1222 COVID-19 vaccine. The study, taken as a whole, reports: In a largely white British group with more females than males, clonal diversity was possibly underestimated.

About this clone: What it binds is not known.

This CDR3 spans 13 amino acids. The V gene end was trimmed by 3 bases and the J gene end by 5 bases; junction bases not matched to a gene: 1. Germline values: CDR1 SGHRS, CDR2 YFSETQ. Generated by immunoSEQ multiplex PCR, the TCRdb table keeps only in-frame clones and is missing some. There are 140,000 or so clones in the sample; 90% to 95% occur only once, and 12% lies in the top ten. The sequencing used peripheral blood, collected after recovery from COVID-19. The origin of this receptor is an adult who had recovered from COVID-19. The genes are TRBV5-1 and TRBJ2-7; TRBD2 agrees at 11 bases. CDR3 amino acids: CASSWGLADEQYF. In DNA, the CDR3 is TGCGCCAGCAGCTGGGGACTAGCGGACGAGCAGTACTTC.